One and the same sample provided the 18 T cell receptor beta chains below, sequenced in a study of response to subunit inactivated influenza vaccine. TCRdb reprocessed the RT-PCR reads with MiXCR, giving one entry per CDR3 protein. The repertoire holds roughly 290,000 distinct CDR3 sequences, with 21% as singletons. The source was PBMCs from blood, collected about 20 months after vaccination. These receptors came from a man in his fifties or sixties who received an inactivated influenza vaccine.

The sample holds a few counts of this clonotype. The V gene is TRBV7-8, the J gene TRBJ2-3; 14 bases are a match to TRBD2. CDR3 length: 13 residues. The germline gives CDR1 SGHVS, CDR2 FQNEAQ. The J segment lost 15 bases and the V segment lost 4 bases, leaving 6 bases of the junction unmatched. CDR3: CASSSDGTSGSYF. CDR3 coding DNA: TGTGCCAGCAGCTCGGACGGGACTAGCGGGAGTTATTTT.

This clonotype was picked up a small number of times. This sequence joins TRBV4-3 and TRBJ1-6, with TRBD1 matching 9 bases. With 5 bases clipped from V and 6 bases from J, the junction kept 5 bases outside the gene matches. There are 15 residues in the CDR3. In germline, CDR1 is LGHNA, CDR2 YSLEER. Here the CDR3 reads CASSSATGGNSPLHF. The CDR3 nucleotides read TGCGCCAGCAGCTCGGCGACAGGGGGTAATTCACCCCTCCACTTT.

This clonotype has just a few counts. CDR3 bases: TGCAGCGTAGCCGGGACAGGGACCTACAATGAGCAGTTCTTC. Protein product: CSVAGTGTYNEQFF. This rearrangement joins TRBV29-1 to TRBJ2-1; 9 nucleotides line up with TRBD1. The CDR3 consists of 14 residues. The germline V gene has CDR1 SQVTM and CDR2 ANQGSEA. The junction had 5 bases not matched to a gene; V was cut back by 6 bases and J by 2 bases.

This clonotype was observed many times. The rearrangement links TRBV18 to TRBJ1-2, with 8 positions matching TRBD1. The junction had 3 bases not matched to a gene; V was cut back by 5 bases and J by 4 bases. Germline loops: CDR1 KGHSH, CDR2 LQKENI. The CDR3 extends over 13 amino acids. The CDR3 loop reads CASSAGQGYGYTF. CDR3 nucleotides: TGTGCCAGCTCAGCCGGACAGGGCTATGGCTACACCTTC.

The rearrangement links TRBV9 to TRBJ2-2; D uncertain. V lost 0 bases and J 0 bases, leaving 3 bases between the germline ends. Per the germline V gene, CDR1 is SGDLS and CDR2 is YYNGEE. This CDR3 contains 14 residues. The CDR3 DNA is TGTGCCAGCAGCGTAGGTCCGAACACCGGGGAGCTGTTTTTT. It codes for CASSVGPNTGELFF.

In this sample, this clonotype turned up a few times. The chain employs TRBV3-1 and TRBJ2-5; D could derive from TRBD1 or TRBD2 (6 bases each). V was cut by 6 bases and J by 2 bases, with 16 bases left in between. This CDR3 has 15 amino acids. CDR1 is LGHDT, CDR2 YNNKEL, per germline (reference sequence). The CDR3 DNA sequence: TGTGCCAGCAGGCCATCGGGGGCTTTACAAGAGACCCAGTACTTC. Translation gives CASRPSGALQETQYF.

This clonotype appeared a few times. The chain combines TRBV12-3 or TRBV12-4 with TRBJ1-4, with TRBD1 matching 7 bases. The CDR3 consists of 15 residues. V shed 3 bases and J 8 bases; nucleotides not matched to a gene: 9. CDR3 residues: CASSFWDSPEEKLFF. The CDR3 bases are TGTGCCAGCAGTTTTTGGGACAGTCCTGAAGAAAAACTGTTTTTT.

CDR3 sequence: CASSLQGTLLGEKLFF. CDR3 in DNA: TGCGCCAGCAGCTTGCAGGGGACTCTACTTGGGGAAAAACTGTTTTTT. The chain employs TRBV5-1 and TRBJ1-4, with a possible D match to TRBD1 (6 bases). Per the germline V gene, CDR1 is SGHRS and CDR2 is YFSETQ. With 1 base removed from V and 8 bases from J, the gap between germline ends came to 18 bases. This CDR3 contains 16 residues.

In DNA, the CDR3 is TGTGCCAGCAGTGTAACGGGACAGGGAAACACCATATATTTT. Protein: CASSVTGQGNTIYF. The chain combines TRBV12-3 or TRBV12-4 with TRBJ1-3; 7 nucleotides line up with TRBD1. The length of the CDR3 is 14 residues. The V gene end was trimmed by 5 bases and the J gene end by 4 bases; junction bases not matched to a gene: 5.

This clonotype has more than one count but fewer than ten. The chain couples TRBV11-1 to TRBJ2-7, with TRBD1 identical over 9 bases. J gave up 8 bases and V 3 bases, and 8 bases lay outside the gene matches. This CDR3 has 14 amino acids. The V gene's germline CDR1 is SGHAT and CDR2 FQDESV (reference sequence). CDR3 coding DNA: TGTGCCAGCAGCTTTGCGGACAGGGGCGTTCAGCAGTACTTC. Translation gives CASSFADRGVQQYF.

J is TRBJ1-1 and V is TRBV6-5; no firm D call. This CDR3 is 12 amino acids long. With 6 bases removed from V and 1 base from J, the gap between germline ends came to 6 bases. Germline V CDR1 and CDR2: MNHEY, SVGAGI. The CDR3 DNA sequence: TGTGCCAGCAGGGTGGGGAACACTGAAGCTTTCTTT. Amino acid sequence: CASRVGNTEAFF.

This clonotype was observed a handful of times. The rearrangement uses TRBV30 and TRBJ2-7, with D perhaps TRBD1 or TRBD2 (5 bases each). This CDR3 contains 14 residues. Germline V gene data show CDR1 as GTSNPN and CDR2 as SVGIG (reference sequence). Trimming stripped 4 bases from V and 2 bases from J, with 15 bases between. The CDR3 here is CAWTTTQGAYEQYF. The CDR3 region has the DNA TGTGCCTGGACGACTACCCAGGGTGCCTACGAGCAGTACTTC.

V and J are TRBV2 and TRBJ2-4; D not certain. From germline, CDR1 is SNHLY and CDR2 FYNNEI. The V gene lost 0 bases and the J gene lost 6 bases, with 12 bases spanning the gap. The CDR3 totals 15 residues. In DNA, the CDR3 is TGTGCCAGCAGTGAAGCGCCTTATGTAGGAAACATTCAGTACTTC. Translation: CASSEAPYVGNIQYF. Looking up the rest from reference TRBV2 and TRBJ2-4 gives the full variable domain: EPEVTQTPSHQVTQMGQEVILRCVPISNHLYFYWYRQILGQKVEFLVSFYNNEISEKSEIFDDQFSVERPDGSNFTLKIRSTKLEDSAMYFCASSEAPYVGNIQYFGAGTRLSVL.

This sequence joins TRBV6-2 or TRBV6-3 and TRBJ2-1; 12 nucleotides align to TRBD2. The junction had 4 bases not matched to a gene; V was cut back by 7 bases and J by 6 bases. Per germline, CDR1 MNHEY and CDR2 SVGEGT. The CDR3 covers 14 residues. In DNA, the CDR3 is TGTGCCAGCAATCGACTAGCGGGAGTCAATGAGCAGTTCTTC. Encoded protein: CASNRLAGVNEQFF.

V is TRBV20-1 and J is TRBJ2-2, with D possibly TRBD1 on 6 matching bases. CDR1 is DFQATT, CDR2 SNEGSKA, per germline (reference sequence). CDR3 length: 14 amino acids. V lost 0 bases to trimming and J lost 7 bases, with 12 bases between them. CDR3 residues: CSARDTRGNGELFF. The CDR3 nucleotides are TGCAGTGCTAGAGACACCAGGGGAAACGGGGAGCTGTTTTTT.

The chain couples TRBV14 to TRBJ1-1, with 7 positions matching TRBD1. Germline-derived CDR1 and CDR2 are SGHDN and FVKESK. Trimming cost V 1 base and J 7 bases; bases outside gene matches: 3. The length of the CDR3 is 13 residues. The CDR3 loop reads CASSQGYRGEAFF. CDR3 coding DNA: TGTGCCAGCAGCCAAGGTTACAGGGGTGAAGCTTTCTTT.

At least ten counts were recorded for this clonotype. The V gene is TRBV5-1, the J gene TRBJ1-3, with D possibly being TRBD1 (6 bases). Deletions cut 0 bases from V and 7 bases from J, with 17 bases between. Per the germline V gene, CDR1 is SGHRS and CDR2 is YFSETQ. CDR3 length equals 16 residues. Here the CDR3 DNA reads TGCGCCAGCAGCTTGGAACTCAGCGGGACAAGTAACACCATATATTTT. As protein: CASSLELSGTSNTIYF.

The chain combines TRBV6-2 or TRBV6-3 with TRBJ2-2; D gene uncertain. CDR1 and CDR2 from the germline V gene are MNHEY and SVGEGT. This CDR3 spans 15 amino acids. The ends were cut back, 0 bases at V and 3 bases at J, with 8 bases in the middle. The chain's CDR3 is CASSYSAPHTGELFF. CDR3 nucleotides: TGTGCCAGCAGTTACTCGGCACCTCACACCGGGGAGCTGTTTTTT.